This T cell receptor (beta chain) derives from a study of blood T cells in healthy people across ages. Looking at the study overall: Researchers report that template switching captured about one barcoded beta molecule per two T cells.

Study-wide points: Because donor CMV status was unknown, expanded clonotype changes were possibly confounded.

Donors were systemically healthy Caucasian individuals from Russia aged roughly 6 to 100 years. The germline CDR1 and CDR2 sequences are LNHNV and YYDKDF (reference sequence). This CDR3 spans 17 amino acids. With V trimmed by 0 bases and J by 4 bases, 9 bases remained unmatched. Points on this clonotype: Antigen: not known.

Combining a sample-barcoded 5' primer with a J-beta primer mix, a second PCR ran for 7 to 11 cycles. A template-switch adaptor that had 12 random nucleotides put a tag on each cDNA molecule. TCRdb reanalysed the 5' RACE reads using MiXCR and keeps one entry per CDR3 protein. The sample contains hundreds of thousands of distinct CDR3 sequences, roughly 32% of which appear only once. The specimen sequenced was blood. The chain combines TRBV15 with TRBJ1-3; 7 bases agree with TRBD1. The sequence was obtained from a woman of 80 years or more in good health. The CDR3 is CATSRDPTGPAGNTIYF. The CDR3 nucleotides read TGTGCCACCAGCAGAGATCCGACAGGGCCCGCGGGAAACACCATATATTTT.